The 14 T cell receptor beta chains below all came from one sample that was sequenced in a study of T cell changes during pregnancy in multiple sclerosis (dated by TCRdb to about 2019). The library was made by the immunoSEQ multiplex PCR assay. The table was pulled from immuneACCESS by TCRdb, which kept in-frame rearrangements only. Such tables lose some clones; where checked, under half of the loss comes from unresolved V genes, and the rest has no known cause. The sample includes roughly 56,000 clones, with approximately 91% observed a single time. Together, the top ten hold less than 2% of the sample. Sequencing was performed on peripheral blood, taken in the first trimester of pregnancy. These receptors originate from a female donor with multiple sclerosis, enrolled in a pregnancy study.

The rearrangement joins TRBV4-1 to TRBJ1-4; a possible D gene is TRBD1 (5 bases). Deletions cut 1 base from V and 8 bases from J, with 20 bases between. CDR1 and CDR2 (germline): MGHRA, YSYEKL. The CDR3 is 17 residues long. In nucleotides, the CDR3 is TGCGCCAGCAGCCAAGGCGGGGCTCTGGGCCAAGGGGAAAAACTGTTTTTT. Its protein is CASSQGGALGQGEKLFF.

This clone came up once. The genes are TRBV7-3 and TRBJ2-7; weak D call: TRBD2 (5 bases). CDR3 length equals 15 residues. V shed 5 bases and J shed 3 bases, with 17 bases lying between them. CDR1 and CDR2 (germline): SGHTA, FQGTGA. DNA for the CDR3: TGTGCCAGCAGCCCAGGAGGCCTAATGGGCTACGAGCAGTACTTC. It encodes CASSPGGLMGYEQYF.

The chain has TRBV2 and TRBJ2-5, with a tentative D call TRBD1 (5 bases). The germline V gene encodes CDR1 SNHLY and CDR2 FYNNEI. V gave up 3 bases and J gave up 5 bases, with 13 bases separating them. The CDR3 has 14 amino acids. Written as DNA, the CDR3 is TGTGCCAGCAGTGATGCAGGGCCGGTGGAGACCCAGTACTTC. Translated: CASSDAGPVETQYF.

The J gene is TRBJ2-5, the V gene TRBV7-2; D may be TRBD1 (6 bases). V shed 1 base and J shed 3 bases, with 6 bases lying between them. Germline loops: CDR1 SGHTA, CDR2 FQGNSA. The CDR3 loop spans 13 amino acids. The CDR3 spells CASSLDREETQYF. CDR3 nucleotides: TGTGCCAGCAGCTTAGACAGGGAAGAGACCCAGTACTTC.

The chain links TRBV10-3 to TRBJ2-5; a weak D match, TRBD1 (5 bases). The V and J ends lost 6 bases and 5 bases respectively, with 25 bases between them. Germline V CDR1 and CDR2: ENHRY, SYGVKD. The CDR3 is 17 residues long. CDR3 sequence: CAISPESGASQWETQYF. The CDR3 DNA follows: TGTGCCATCAGCCCCGAAAGTGGGGCTTCACAATGGGAGACCCAGTACTTC.

V and J are TRBV5-5 and TRBJ1-2, with 8 bases fitting TRBD1. There are 14 residues in the CDR3. CDR1 is SGHKS and CDR2 is YYEKEE in the germline V gene (reference sequence). The V segment lost 4 bases and the J segment 4 bases; nucleotides outside the gene matches: 6. CDR3 in DNA: TGTGCCAGCAGCGATTACAGGGGGGCCTATGGCTACACCTTC. The encoded protein is CASSDYRGAYGYTF.

This clone has just one count. V gene TRBV4-1 combines with J gene TRBJ2-3, with D unresolved. This CDR3 region has 13 residues. V shed 1 base and J shed 1 base, with 3 bases lying between them. CDR1 is MGHRA, CDR2 YSYEKL, per germline. In DNA, the CDR3 is TGCGCCAGCAGCCAAGTAGGCACAGATACGCAGTATTTT. This codes for CASSQVGTDTQYF.

The chain links TRBV5-6 to TRBJ2-5; 11 nucleotides line up with TRBD2. After removal of 2 bases from V and 4 bases from J, the junction contained 7 bases not matched to a gene. CDR3 length equals 16 residues. Germline CDR1 and CDR2: SGHDT and YYEEEE. CDR3: CASSFRTSGSSETQYF. CDR3 DNA sequence: TGTGCCAGCAGCTTCAGGACTAGCGGGTCGTCAGAGACCCAGTACTTC. The whole variable domain, remainder taken from reference TRBV5-6 and TRBJ2-5, is DAGVTQSPTHLIKTRGQQVTLRCSPKSGHDTVSWYQQALGQGPQFIFQYYEEEERQRGNFPDRFSGHQFPNYSSELNVNALLLGDSALYLCASSFRTSGSSETQYFGPGTRLLVL.

This clone was detected once. The chain employs TRBV10-3 and TRBJ2-3; no definite D call. The CDR3 extends over 13 amino acids. V was cut by 5 bases and J by 0 bases, with 6 bases left in between. CDR1 and CDR2 (germline): ENHRY, SYGVKD. The CDR3 bases are TGTGCCATCAGTTTTCTTAGCACAGATACGCAGTATTTT. Translated: CAISFLSTDTQYF.

This chain connects TRBV19 to TRBJ2-1; 11 bases are shared with TRBD2. V gave up 3 bases and J gave up 0 bases; unmatched junction bases: 1. Germline assignment: CDR1 LNHDA and CDR2 SQIVND (reference sequence). The CDR3 totals 16 residues. The CDR3 DNA reads as TGTGCCAGTAGTATTCTAGCGGGGGGCTCCTACAATGAGCAGTTCTTC. It codes for CASSILAGGSYNEQFF.

This chain connects TRBV9 to TRBJ2-1; D may be TRBD1 (6 bases). The CDR3 contains 15 residues. V shed 3 bases and J shed 0 bases, with 10 bases lying between them. From germline, CDR1 is SGDLS and CDR2 YYNGEE. CDR3 nucleotide sequence: TGTGCCAGCAGCGAGGGGGACACCTCCTACAATGAGCAGTTCTTC. Its protein product is CASSEGDTSYNEQFF. The variable domain in full, with the rest retrieved from reference TRBV9 and TRBJ2-1, is DSGVTQTPKHLITATGQRVTLRCSPRSGDLSVYWYQQSLDQGLQFLIQYYNGEERAKGNILERFSAQQFPDLHSELNLSSLELGDSALYFCASSEGDTSYNEQFFGPGTRLTVL.

The chain carries TRBV11-2 and TRBJ1-1, with D tentatively TRBD1 (5 bases). The V end was cut by 1 base, the J end by 4 bases, with 7 bases between. The CDR3 loop spans 13 amino acids. Germline V lookup: CDR1 SGHAT, CDR2 FQNNGV. CDR3 bases: TGTGCCAGCAGCTTAGTGGGGCCCACTGAAGCTTTCTTT. Translating it yields CASSLVGPTEAFF.

J is TRBJ2-7 and V is TRBV30, with TRBD2 matching 9 bases. This CDR3 comprises 15 residues. The germline CDR1 and CDR2 sequences are GTSNPN and SVGIG (reference sequence). V lost 2 bases to trimming and J lost 6 bases; unmatched junction nucleotides: 11. The CDR3 spells CAWSPGAGGPGEQYF. CDR3 sequence (DNA): TGTGCCTGGAGTCCTGGGGCGGGAGGGCCCGGCGAGCAGTACTTC.

The CDR3 spells CASSQDQAVRGELFF. Here the CDR3 DNA reads TGTGCCAGCAGCCAAGATCAGGCAGTCCGCGGGGAGCTGTTTTTT. The chain links TRBV14 to TRBJ2-2; no clear D. V was clipped by 0 bases and J by 7 bases, with 12 bases between them. The CDR3 spans 15 residues. CDR1 SGHDN and CDR2 FVKESK come from the germline V gene.